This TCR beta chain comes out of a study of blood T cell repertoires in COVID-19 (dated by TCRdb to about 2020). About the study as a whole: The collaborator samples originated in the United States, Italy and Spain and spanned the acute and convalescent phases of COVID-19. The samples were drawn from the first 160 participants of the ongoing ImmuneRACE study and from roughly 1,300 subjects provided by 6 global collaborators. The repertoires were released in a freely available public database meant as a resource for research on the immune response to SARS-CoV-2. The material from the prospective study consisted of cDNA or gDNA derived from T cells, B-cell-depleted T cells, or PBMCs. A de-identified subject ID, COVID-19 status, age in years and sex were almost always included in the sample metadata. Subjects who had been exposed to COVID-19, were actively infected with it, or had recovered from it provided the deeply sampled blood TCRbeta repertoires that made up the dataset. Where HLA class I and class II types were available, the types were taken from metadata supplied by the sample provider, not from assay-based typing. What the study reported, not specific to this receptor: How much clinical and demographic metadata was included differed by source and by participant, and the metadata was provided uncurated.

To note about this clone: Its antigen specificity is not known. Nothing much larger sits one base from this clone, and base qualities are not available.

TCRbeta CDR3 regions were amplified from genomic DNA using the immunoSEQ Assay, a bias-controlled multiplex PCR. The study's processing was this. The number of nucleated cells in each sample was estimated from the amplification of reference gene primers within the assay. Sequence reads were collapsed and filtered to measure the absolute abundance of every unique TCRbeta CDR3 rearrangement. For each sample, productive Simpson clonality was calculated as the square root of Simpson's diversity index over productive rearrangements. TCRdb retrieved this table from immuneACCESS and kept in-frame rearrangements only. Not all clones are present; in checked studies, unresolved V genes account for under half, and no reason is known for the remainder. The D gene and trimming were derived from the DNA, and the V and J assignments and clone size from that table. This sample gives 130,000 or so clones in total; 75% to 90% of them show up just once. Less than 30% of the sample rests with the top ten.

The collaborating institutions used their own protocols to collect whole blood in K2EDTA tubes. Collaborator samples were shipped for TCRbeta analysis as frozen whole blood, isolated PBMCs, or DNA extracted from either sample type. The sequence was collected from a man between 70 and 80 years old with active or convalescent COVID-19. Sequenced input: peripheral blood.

The CDR3 in this case is CASSLRGNEQFF. The DNA reads TGTGCCAGCAGCTTACGGGGGAATGAGCAGTTCTTC. Recombination linked TRBV7-9 to TRBJ2-1; the best D guess is TRBD2, with 6 bases matching. Trimming at the junction amounts to 2 bases on V and 7 bases on J, and the germline ends lie 6 bases apart. Inclusive of the bounding cysteine and phenylalanine, the CDR3 is 12 residues long. The DNA shown is the 36-base CDR3, in frame from base 1. From the germline V gene (reference sequence), CDR1 is SEHNR and CDR2 is FQNEAQ.